This T cell receptor (beta chain) was obtained from a study of T cells in Graves' hyperthyroidism and ophthalmopathy. General study results and limits: Stable hyperthyroidism was told apart from ophthalmopathy by a model built on 13 V-J features. Model-based prediction identified ophthalmopathy a median around 6.5 months prior to its onset.

TCR beta CDR3 regions were amplified from RNA. In the first-round RT-PCR of the TCR CDR3, the HTBI primer set was used. TCRdb passed the multiplex PCR reads through MiXCR, listing each CDR3 protein once. The sample has about 420,000 distinct CDR3 sequences, approximately 14% seen once. Trimming shortened V by 3 bases and J by 0 bases, and 11 bases separated the two germline ends. Germline assignment: CDR1 LNHDA and CDR2 SQIVND (reference sequence). The CDR3 has 15 residues. This clonotype was recorded a few times. The antigen remains undetermined. Exclusion criteria comprised uncontrolled infection, other autoimmune disease, pregnancy or lactation. A roughly 10 ml volume of fresh peripheral blood provided the PBMCs.

The receptor was isolated from a woman in her late teens or twenties with Graves' hyperthyroidism. This chain connects TRBV19 to TRBJ2-5, with D possibly matching TRBD1 (6 bases). Material for sequencing was blood. In nucleotides, the CDR3 is TGTGCCAGTAGTATCTGGGGGCAGAACCAAGAGACCCAGTACTTC. As protein: CASSIWGQNQETQYF.